This note documents a single TCR beta chain sequence. Its antigen remains unknown. Multiplex touch-down PCR with TRB-A/B primers amplified rearranged V-D-J TRB sequences. TCRdb reprocessed the multiplex PCR reads via MiXCR and lists one record per CDR3 protein. The sample lists fewer than 11,000 distinct CDR3 sequences; around 40% were seen once. The record originates from a study of T cell repertoires in aging, cancer and after chemotherapy. Study details: Donors were grouped into six age bands spanning 30 or younger through 70 or older.

Amplification of TCR beta used genomic DNA extracted from peripheral blood. The V gene lost 7 bases and the J gene lost 5 bases, with 5 bases spanning the gap. Germline V gene lookup returns CDR1 MNHNS and CDR2 SASEGT. The CDR3 has 11 residues. Broader study findings: Rebound thymic output was suggested by rising median generation probability during chemotherapy in each cancer cohort. These repertoire data do not allow conclusions about immunological memory after chemotherapy. Age-matched healthy donors had significantly more diverse, less clonal blood TCR repertoires than untreated cancer patients.

Sequenced: blood. This sequence originates from a human donor in good health. The chain joins TRBV6-1 to TRBJ2-2; D not resolved. In nucleotides, the CDR3 is TGTGCCAGCACCGTAACCGGGGAGCTGTTTTTT. It translates to CASTVTGELFF.